Below, 10 T cell receptor beta chains from the same sample are listed, as sequenced in a study of cytomegalovirus exposure and HLA in healthy donors (dated by TCRdb to the late 2010s). The library was prepared using the immunoSEQ multiplex PCR assay. For the multiplex PCR, a mixture combining 60 forward primers for TCR Vbeta segments and 13 reverse primers for TCR Jbeta segments was used. This is the immuneACCESS table as TCRdb keeps it, with only in-frame sequences that have V and J called. A part of the clones is gone; compared with another copy, unresolved V genes explain less than half, and the rest is unexplained. The sample profile shows under 200,000 clones; approximately 84% of them were found once. The leading ten clones occupy about 1% of the sample. Sequencing was performed on PBMCs. The receptor set was obtained from a man under 40 in good health and CMV-seronegative.

The chain is built from TRBV7-2 and TRBJ1-1; D might be TRBD1 (5 bases). V was cut by 5 bases and J by 6 bases, with 19 bases left in between. CDR1 and CDR2 (germline): SGHTA, FQGNSA. This CDR3 comprises 15 residues. CDR3 region: CASSTRGGSTSEAFF. DNA for the CDR3: TGTGCCAGCAGCACCCGGGGGGGGAGTACATCTGAAGCTTTCTTT.

The chain uses TRBV6-4 and TRBJ2-7; 7 bases are shared with TRBD1. Trimming at V came to 5 bases and at J to 3 bases, leaving 19 bases not matched to a gene. CDR1 and CDR2 (germline): MRHNA, SNTAGT. This CDR3 contains 18 residues. CDR3 bases: TGTGCCAGCAGTCCCGGGACAGTGGTACTCCCGGGCTACTACGAGCAGTACTTC. Translating it yields CASSPGTVVLPGYYEQYF.

The chain is built from TRBV4-1 and TRBJ2-3, with 11 bases lining up with TRBD2. CDR1 MGHRA and CDR2 YSYEKL come from the germline V gene. The trim removed 2 bases at V and 4 bases at J, leaving 2 bases unmatched. The CDR3 contains 15 residues. The CDR3 region has the DNA TGCGCCAGCAGCCAAATAGCGGGAGGGCCAGATACGCAGTATTTT. It yields the protein CASSQIAGGPDTQYF.

This clone was observed once. In DNA, the CDR3 is TGTGCCAGAAGATCACACGGGACTAGCACCCCCGAGCAGTACTTC. Its protein is CARRSHGTSTPEQYF. The chain employs TRBV5-3 and TRBJ2-7; 9 bases line up with TRBD2. TRBV5-3 is recorded as an ORF, its role being uncertain. The V segment lost 5 bases and the J segment 6 bases; nucleotides outside the gene matches: 12. The CDR3 totals 15 residues.

The chain carries TRBV7-6 and TRBJ1-4; no clear D. V lost 2 bases and J 8 bases, leaving 18 bases between the germline ends. The CDR3 loop spans 16 amino acids. CDR1 and CDR2 (germline): SGHVS, FNYEAQ. In DNA, the CDR3 is TGTGCCAGCAGCTTAACGCACGATGCAGGTCGAGAAAAACTGTTTTTT. It translates to CASSLTHDAGREKLFF.

The chain joins TRBV5-4 to TRBJ1-2, with 8 nucleotides matching TRBD1. V trimming: 3 bases; J trimming: 12 bases; junction bases outside the gene matches: 13. CDR3 length equals 14 residues. Germline V gene lookup returns CDR1 SGHNT and CDR2 YYREEE (reference sequence). CDR3 residues: CASSSPGQVVKNTF. CDR3 nucleotide sequence: TGTGCCAGCAGCTCCCCGGGACAGGTCGTGAAGAACACCTTC.

The chain couples TRBV5-1 to TRBJ1-3; the D is unclear. The V and J ends lost 4 bases and 0 bases respectively, with 14 bases between them. Germline loops: CDR1 SGHRS, CDR2 YFSETQ. The CDR3 sequence is 16 residues long. CDR3 loop: CASSPSSRSSGNTIYF. The DNA of the CDR3 is TGCGCCAGCAGCCCCTCTAGCCGGAGCTCTGGAAACACCATATATTTT.

V is TRBV6-6 and J is TRBJ2-1; 8 positions match TRBD2. V dropped 2 bases and J dropped 7; count of bases not matched to a gene: 10. There are 16 residues in the CDR3. The germline CDR1 and CDR2 sequences are MNHNY and SVGAGI (reference sequence). This CDR3 is CASSYGIAGGENEQFF. The CDR3 DNA follows: TGTGCCAGCAGTTACGGCATTGCGGGAGGAGAAAATGAGCAGTTCTTC.

The gene calls are TRBV5-1 and TRBJ2-5, with D possibly TRBD2 on 6 matching bases. The end of the DNA aligns better with TRBJ2-7, so the J call may be wrong. From germline, CDR1 is SGHRS and CDR2 YFSETQ. This CDR3 spans 16 amino acids. The CDR3 region is CASSLSVGGVPYEQYF. The CDR3 DNA is TGCGCCAGCAGCTTGTCGGTCGGAGGGGTACCCTACGAGCAGTACTTC.

This sequence joins TRBV11-2 and TRBJ2-7, with D perhaps being TRBD1 or TRBD2 (6 bases each). The CDR3 runs 17 residues. Germline V gene lookup returns CDR1 SGHAT and CDR2 FQNNGV. V was shortened by 5 bases and J by 1 base, with 21 bases between the two germline ends. The CDR3 region is CASSLGGLAAISYEQYF. CDR3 DNA sequence: TGTGCCAGCAGCCTAGGGGGGCTCGCTGCTATTTCCTACGAGCAGTACTTC.